The next 10 T cell receptor beta chains were all read from a single sample in a study of identical twins. TCRdb itself ran the 5' RACE reads through MiXCR, one entry per CDR3 protein. The sample includes a few hundred thousand distinct CDR3 sequences, roughly 9.5% seen only once; the top ten take under 3.5%. These data were also reused for a study on yellow fever vaccine responses in identical twins.

Sequenced input: PBMCs. Receptors originate from a woman younger than 30 in good health.

The chain uses TRBV11-2 and TRBJ2-3; 10 nucleotides align to TRBD2. The CDR3 is made up of 15 amino acids. Germline V gene sequence: CDR1 SGHAT, CDR2 FQNNGV. V lost 6 bases, J lost 2 bases, and 5 bases stayed unmatched. The CDR3 DNA sequence: TGTGCCAGCAGTCATGGACTAGCGGACACAGATACGCAGTATTTT. Residues: CASSHGLADTDTQYF.

The sample holds a few counts of this clonotype. The chain recombines TRBV7-9 with TRBJ2-2; D unclear. The CDR3 has 15 residues. V was clipped by 5 bases and J by 2 bases, with 12 bases between them. Germline CDR1 is SEHNR and CDR2 is FQNEAQ (reference sequence). The CDR3 sequence is CASSVIQENTGELFF. CDR3 bases: TGTGCCAGCAGCGTAATTCAGGAAAACACCGGGGAGCTGTTTTTT.

This clonotype was detected only a few times. The chain uses TRBV5-1 and TRBJ1-2; 10 nucleotides agree with TRBD1. This CDR3 contains 14 residues. After removal of 4 bases from V and 8 bases from J, the junction contained 8 bases not matched to a gene. Looked up from germline, CDR1 is SGHRS and CDR2 is YFSETQ. The CDR3 DNA reads TGCGCCAGCAGCGCTGACAGGGGGCCTGGAGGCTACACCTTC. It codes for CASSADRGPGGYTF.

This clonotype appeared a few times. The chain uses TRBV29-1 and TRBJ1-3, with 9 bases identical to TRBD1. This CDR3 has 16 residues. Germline assignment: CDR1 SQVTM and CDR2 ANQGSEA. With 5 bases clipped from V and 0 bases from J, the junction kept 8 bases outside the gene matches. The CDR3 loop is CSVLGQGKSSGNTIYF. The CDR3 nucleotides are TGCAGCGTTTTGGGACAGGGAAAGAGCTCTGGAAACACCATATATTTT.

This clonotype came up many times. The chain links TRBV4-2 to TRBJ2-2; 9 bases align to TRBD2. Germline V gene sequence: CDR1 LGHNA, CDR2 YNFKEQ. J gave up 1 base and V 2 bases, and 2 bases lay outside the gene matches. This CDR3 contains 16 residues. As DNA, the CDR3 is TGTGCCAGCAGCCAACCGACTAGCGGGAACACCGGGGAGCTGTTTTTT. The encoded protein is CASSQPTSGNTGELFF.

This clonotype turned up a few times. The V and J genes are TRBV4-1 and TRBJ2-1, with D maybe TRBD2 (6 bases). V was cut by 3 bases and J by 6 bases, with 12 bases left in between. This CDR3 spans 14 amino acids. The germline gives CDR1 MGHRA, CDR2 YSYEKL. DNA of the CDR3: TGCGCCAGCAGCCATCTGCGGGAAGTCAATGAGCAGTTCTTC. Its protein product is CASSHLREVNEQFF.

This clonotype was observed many times. One base away lies a much larger clone, so this may be a sequencing read error. J is TRBJ2-7 and V is TRBV5-6, with 9 bases identical to TRBD1. The CDR3 is 13 residues long. J lost 3 bases, V lost 4 bases, and 2 bases had no gene match. Germline CDR1 reads SGHDT; CDR2 reads YYEEEE. The CDR3 nucleotides read TGTGCCAGCAGCATGGGACAGGGCTACGAGCAGTACTTC. It encodes CASSMGQGYEQYF.

This clonotype has just a few counts. The V gene is TRBV4-3, the J gene TRBJ2-2; the D gene could be TRBD1 or TRBD2 (6 bases each). This CDR3 region has 16 residues. Germline loops: CDR1 LGHNA, CDR2 YSLEER. Trimming removed 1 base from V and 7 bases from J, with 16 bases in between. The CDR3 DNA is TGCGCCAGCAGCCAAGTTCCACAGGGAGGTTACGGGGAGCTGTTTTTT. Encoded protein: CASSQVPQGGYGELFF.

V usage is TRBV27 and J usage is TRBJ2-1; the match to TRBD2 covers 11 bases. CDR3 size: 16 residues. Germline trimming cut 5 bases from V and 9 bases from J; bases unmatched to any gene: 12. Germline V gives CDR1 MNHEY, CDR2 SMNVEV (reference sequence). The CDR3 DNA reads as TGTGCCAGCAGTCCGATTGGTAGCGGGAGGGCCGGTGAGCAGTTCTTC. Translating it yields CASSPIGSGRAGEQFF.

Details on this clonotype: A read error is possible here, since a much larger clone lies one base away. J is TRBJ2-6 and V is TRBV7-2, with 9 nucleotides matching TRBD1. Per the germline V gene, CDR1 is SGHTA and CDR2 is FQGNSA. CDR3 size: 19 residues. Written as DNA, the CDR3 is TGTGCCAGCAGCTTAGCCCCGACAGGGGGGAGTCCTGGGGCCAACGCCCTGACTTTC. Protein product: CASSLAPTGGSPGANALTF.